This is a list of T cell receptor beta chains from one sample in a study of blood T cell repertoires in COVID-19. This table comes from immunoSEQ multiplex PCR, and its TCRdb copy is limited to in-frame clones, with some not included. The sample has 310,000 or so clones; around nine tenths are singletons. The sequenced material came from peripheral blood. The receptors originated from a man between 70 and 80 years old with acute or convalescent COVID-19. CDR3s include the opening cysteine and the closing phenylalanine or tryptophan. A D gene is named only where the DNA matches it firmly. Clone size is stated in some rows and not others, as once, few, many or a class when expanded.

NA	TRBV10-3	TRBJ2-3	once	TGTGCCATCGCTACACTGGGGGCAGGGAGTACAGATACGCAGTATTTT	CAIATLGAGSTDTQYF
NA	TRBV3-1/TRBV3-2	TRBJ2-2	NA	TGTGCCAGCAGCCAAGTCGGGATAACCGGGGAGCTGTTTTTT	CASSQVGITGELFF
NA	TRBV2	TRBJ1-2	NA	TGTGCCAGCCTACGTGGGACATCCAACCTCTATGGCTACACCTTC	CASLRGTSNLYGYTF
TRBD2	TRBV6-1	TRBJ2-1	NA	TGTGCCAGCAGTGAAGCCCTAAGCGGGGGGGCTTCAAATGAGCAGTTCTTC	CASSEALSGGASNEQFF
TRBD1	TRBV24-1	TRBJ2-2	NA	TGTGCCACCAGTGATTCCACGGGACAGCCTCTGAACACCGGGGAGCTGTTTTTT	CATSDSTGQPLNTGELFF
NA	TRBV12-3/TRBV12-4	TRBJ2-3	once	TGTGCCAGCAGTCCCTCGTTATATACGCAGTATTTT	CASSPSLYTQYF
NA	TRBV7-2	TRBJ1-5	NA	TGTGCCAGCAGCCCCCCTGAGGGTCTCCAGCATTTT	CASSPPEGLQHF
NA	TRBV28	TRBJ1-1	NA	TGTGCCAGCAGTTTAACCGGGAGGTCCACTGAAGCTTTCTTT	CASSLTGRSTEAFF
NA	TRBV19	TRBJ1-5	NA	TGTGCCAGTAGTATTGTAGGGGGACCGAAAAATCAGCCCCAGCATTTT	CASSIVGGPKNQPQHF
TRBD1	TRBV18	TRBJ1-1	NA	TGTGCCAGCTCACTCGGACAGGCGAACACTGAAGCTTTCTTT	CASSLGQANTEAFF
TRBD1	TRBV28	TRBJ2-5	NA	TGTGCCAGCAGTCCGAAGGGACAGGGTGGAGAGACCCAGTACTTC	CASSPKGQGGETQYF
NA	TRBV19	TRBJ2-2	NA	TGTGCCAGTAGTATGCCCCTAACCGGGGAGCTGTTTTTT	CASSMPLTGELFF
NA	TRBV4-3	TRBJ1-6	NA	TGCGCCAGCAGCCAAGGGCATGGCTTAGCTTCACCCCTCCACTTT	CASSQGHGLASPLHF
TRBD2	TRBV7-8	TRBJ2-1	few	TGTGCCAGCAGCCCGGGACTAGCGGTTAACAATGAGCAGTTCTTC	CASSPGLAVNNEQFF
TRBD2	TRBV7-2	TRBJ2-5	NA	TGTGCCAGCAGCTTAGAGATAGCGGGAGGAGGAGAGACCCAGTACTTC	CASSLEIAGGGETQYF
TRBD1	TRBV3-1/TRBV3-2	TRBJ1-6	NA	TGTGCCAGCAGCGTGACAGGGGTGAATTCACCCCTCCACTTT	CASSVTGVNSPLHF
TRBD1	TRBV19	TRBJ2-6	NA	TGTGCCAGGACGGACAGGGCCGTAACCTCTGGGGCCAACGTCCTGACTTTC	CARTDRAVTSGANVLTF
NA	TRBV3-1/TRBV3-2	TRBJ1-3	once	TGTGCCAGCAGTCCACAGGGAAACACCATATATTTT	CASSPQGNTIYF
NA	TRBV19	TRBJ2-1	NA	TGTGCCAGTAGTATAGGGCGGAGAAGCTCCTACAATGAGCAGTTCTTC	CASSIGRRSSYNEQFF
TRBD2	TRBV2	TRBJ2-5	NA	TGTGCCAGCAGGCGGGGGGGACTCCAAGAGACCCAGTACTTC	CASRRGGLQETQYF
NA	TRBV7-9	TRBJ1-3	NA	TGTGCCAGCAGCTTAATCGGCTCTGGAAACACCATATATTTT	CASSLIGSGNTIYF
TRBD1	TRBV11-1	TRBJ2-5	NA	TGTGCCAGCAGTTTCGGACAGGGGGTGTTAGGGACCCAGTACTTC	CASSFGQGVLGTQYF
NA	TRBV5-5	TRBJ1-5	NA	TGTGCCAGCAGCTCGGACAATCCAGATCAGCCCCAGCATTTT	CASSSDNPDQPQHF
TRBD1	TRBV25-1	TRBJ1-2	NA	TGTGCCAGCAGTGGCCGGGGACAGTCCTATGGCTACACCTTC	CASSGRGQSYGYTF
TRBD2	TRBV14	TRBJ2-7	once	TGTGCCAGCAGCCAAGACAGGACTAGATATAATCAGGACTTC	CASSQDRTRYNQDF
NA	TRBV28	TRBJ1-5	NA	TGTGCCAGCAGTCCTGCGGGGGCGAGCAATCAGCCCCAGCATTTT	CASSPAGASNQPQHF
TRBD1	TRBV6-6	TRBJ2-7	NA	TGTGCCAGCACCAGGACAGGGGCAGGGGTCTACGAGCAGTACTTC	CASTRTGAGVYEQYF
NA	TRBV2	TRBJ2-7	NA	TGTGCCAGCAGGTCTCTGGGGAGCTCCTACGAGCAGTACTTC	CASRSLGSSYEQYF